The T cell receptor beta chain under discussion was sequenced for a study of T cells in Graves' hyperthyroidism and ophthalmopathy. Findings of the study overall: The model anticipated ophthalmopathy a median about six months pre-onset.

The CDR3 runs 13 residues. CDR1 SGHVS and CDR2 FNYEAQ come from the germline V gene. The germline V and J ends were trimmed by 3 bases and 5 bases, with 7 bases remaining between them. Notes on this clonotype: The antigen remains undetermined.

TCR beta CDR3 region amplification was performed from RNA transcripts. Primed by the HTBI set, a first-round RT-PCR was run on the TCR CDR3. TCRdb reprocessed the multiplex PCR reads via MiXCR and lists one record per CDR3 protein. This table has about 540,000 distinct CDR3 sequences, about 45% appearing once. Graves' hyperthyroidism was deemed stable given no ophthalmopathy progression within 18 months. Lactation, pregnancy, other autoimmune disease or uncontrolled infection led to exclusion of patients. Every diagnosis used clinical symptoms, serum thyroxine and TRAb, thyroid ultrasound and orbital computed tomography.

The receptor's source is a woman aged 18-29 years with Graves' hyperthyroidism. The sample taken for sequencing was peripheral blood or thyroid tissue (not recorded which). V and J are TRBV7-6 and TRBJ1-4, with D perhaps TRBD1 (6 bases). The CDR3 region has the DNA TGTGCCAGCAGCTTTGGACAGAATGAAAAACTGTTTTTT. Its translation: CASSFGQNEKLFF.